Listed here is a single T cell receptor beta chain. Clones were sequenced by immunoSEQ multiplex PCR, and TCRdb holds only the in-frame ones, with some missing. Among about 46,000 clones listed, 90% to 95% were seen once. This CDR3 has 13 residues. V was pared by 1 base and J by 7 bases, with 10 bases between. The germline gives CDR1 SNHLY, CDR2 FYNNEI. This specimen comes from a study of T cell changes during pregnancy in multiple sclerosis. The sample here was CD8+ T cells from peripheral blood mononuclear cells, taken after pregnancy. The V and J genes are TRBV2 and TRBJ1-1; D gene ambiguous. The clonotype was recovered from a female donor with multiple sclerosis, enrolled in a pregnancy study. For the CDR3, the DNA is TGTGCCAGCAGTGAAGAAGTTCGCGATGAAGCTTTCTTT. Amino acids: CASSEEVRDEAFF.